This T cell receptor (beta chain) was obtained from a study of CD8+ T cells in alopecia areata. Treatment noted: oral pan-JAK inhibitor, 5-10 mg twice daily. Looked up from germline, CDR1 is MNHEY and CDR2 is SVGAGI. Between the trimmed V and J ends, which lost 0 bases and 5 bases, there was a span of 7 bases. The CDR3 totals 13 residues. Only a few counts were recorded for this clone. After isolation, RNA underwent reverse transcription to generate cDNA as the sequencing template. Clones were sequenced by immunoSEQ multiplex PCR, and TCRdb holds only the in-frame ones, with some missing. Altogether around 210,000 clones are present, 64% being singletons, with the ten largest covering 4% to 4.5%.

The sample here was CD4+ T cells sorted from blood, taken at week 4, from a patient treated with tofacitinib. The chain carries TRBV6-5 and TRBJ1-2; D call uncertain. This receptor was identified in a human donor with alopecia areata. DNA for the CDR3: TGTGCCAGCAGTTACTCGAGGAGTTATGGCTACACCTTC. Protein product: CASSYSRSYGYTF.